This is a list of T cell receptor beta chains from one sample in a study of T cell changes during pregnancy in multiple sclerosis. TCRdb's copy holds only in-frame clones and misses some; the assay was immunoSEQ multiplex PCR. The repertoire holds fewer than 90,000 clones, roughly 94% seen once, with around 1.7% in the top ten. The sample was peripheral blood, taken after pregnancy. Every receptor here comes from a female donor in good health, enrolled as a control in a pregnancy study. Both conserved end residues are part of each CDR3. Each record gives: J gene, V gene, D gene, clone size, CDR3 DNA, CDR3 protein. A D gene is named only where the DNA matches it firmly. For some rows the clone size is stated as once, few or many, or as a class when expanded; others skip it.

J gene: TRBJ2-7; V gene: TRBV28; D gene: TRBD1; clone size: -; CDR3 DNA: TGTGCCAGCAGGGGACAGCCCTACGAGCAGTACTTC; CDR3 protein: CASRGQPYEQYF
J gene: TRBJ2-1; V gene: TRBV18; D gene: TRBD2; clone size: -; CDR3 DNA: TGTGCCAGCTCCGGTGGACTAGCGGGAGGGGATGAGCAGTTCTTC; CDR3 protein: CASSGGLAGGDEQFF
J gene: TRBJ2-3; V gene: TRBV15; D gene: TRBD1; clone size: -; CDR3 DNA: TGTGCCACCAGCAGAGATCGATGGACAGGGACAGATACGCAGTATTTT; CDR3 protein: CATSRDRWTGTDTQYF
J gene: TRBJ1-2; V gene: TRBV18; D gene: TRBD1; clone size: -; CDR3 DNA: TGTGCCAGCTCACCTGGGACAGTTCTTACTGGCTACACCTTC; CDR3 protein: CASSPGTVLTGYTF
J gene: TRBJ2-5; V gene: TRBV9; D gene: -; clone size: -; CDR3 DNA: TGTGCCAGCAGCGTAGACGGGGAGACCCAGTACTTC; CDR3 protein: CASSVDGETQYF
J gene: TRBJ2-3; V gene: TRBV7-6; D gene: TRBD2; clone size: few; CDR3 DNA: TGTGCCAGCAGCTTAGCCACGGGACTAGCGGGAGTAGCAGATACGCAGTATTTT; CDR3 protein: CASSLATGLAGVADTQYF
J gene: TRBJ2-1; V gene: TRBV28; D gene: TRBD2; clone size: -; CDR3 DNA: TGTGCCAGCAGTTGGACTAGCGGGAGGGCCAATGAGCAGTTCTTC; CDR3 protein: CASSWTSGRANEQFF
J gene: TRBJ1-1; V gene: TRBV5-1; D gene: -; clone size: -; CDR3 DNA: TGCGCCAGCAGCTTGGCCCCCGGGGGGACTGAAGCTTTCTTT; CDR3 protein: CASSLAPGGTEAFF
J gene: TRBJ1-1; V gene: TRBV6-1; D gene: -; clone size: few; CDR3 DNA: TGTGCCAGTAGCCGGCGGGACACTGAAGCTTTCTTT; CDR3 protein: CASSRRDTEAFF
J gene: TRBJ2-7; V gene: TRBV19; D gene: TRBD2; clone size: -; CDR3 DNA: TGTGCCAGTAGTGCCTGGACTAGCGGGTCCTACGAGCAGTACTTC; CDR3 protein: CASSAWTSGSYEQYF
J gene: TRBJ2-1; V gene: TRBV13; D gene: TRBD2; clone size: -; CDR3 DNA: TGTGCCAGCAGCTGGACGGGACTAGCGGGAGCGTCCTACAATGAGCAGTTCTTC; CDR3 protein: CASSWTGLAGASYNEQFF
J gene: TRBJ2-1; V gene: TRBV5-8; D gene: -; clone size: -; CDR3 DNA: TGTGCCAGCAGCTCACAGGGATTTAGGGCCAATGAGCAGTTCTTC; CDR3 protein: CASSSQGFRANEQFF
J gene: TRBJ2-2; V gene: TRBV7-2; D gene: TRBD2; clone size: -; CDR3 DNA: TGTGCCAGCAGAGGGACTAGCGGAAGCACCGGGGAGCTGTTTTTT; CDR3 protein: CASRGTSGSTGELFF
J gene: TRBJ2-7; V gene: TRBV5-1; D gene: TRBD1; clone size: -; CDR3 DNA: TGCGCCAGCAGCTTGGGGACAGGGGGCTGGCTAGAGCAGTACTTC; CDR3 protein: CASSLGTGGWLEQYF
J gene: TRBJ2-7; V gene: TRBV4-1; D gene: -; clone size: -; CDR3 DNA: TGCGCCAGCAGCCAAGATCGGGCAGGGCCATACGAGCAGTACTTC; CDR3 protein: CASSQDRAGPYEQYF
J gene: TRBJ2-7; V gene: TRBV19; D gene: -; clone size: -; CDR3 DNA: TGTGCCAGTAGTATAGGAGGGGGAACCTACGAGCAGTACTTC; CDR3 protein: CASSIGGGTYEQYF
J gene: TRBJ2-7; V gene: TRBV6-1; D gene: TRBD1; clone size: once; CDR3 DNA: TGTGCCAGCCAAAACAGGGGGCTAAACGACGAGCAGTACTTC; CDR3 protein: CASQNRGLNDEQYF
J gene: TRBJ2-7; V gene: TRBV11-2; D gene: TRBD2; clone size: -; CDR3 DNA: TGTGCCAGCACTAGCGGCTACGAGCAGTACTTC; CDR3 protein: CASTSGYEQYF
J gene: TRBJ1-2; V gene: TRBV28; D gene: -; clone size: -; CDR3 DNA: TGTGCCAGCAGTCCCACAGGGTATGGCTACACCTTC; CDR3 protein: CASSPTGYGYTF
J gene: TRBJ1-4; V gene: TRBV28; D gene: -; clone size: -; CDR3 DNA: TGTGCCAGCAGTTTTGGGGGCAAACTTGAAAAACTGTTTTTT; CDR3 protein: CASSFGGKLEKLFF
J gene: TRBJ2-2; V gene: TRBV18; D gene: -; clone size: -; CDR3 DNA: TGTGCCAGCTCACCAAACCCGGGACAACTGAACACCGGGGAGCTGTTTTTT; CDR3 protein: CASSPNPGQLNTGELFF
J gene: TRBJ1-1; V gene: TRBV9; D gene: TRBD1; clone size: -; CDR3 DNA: TGTGCCAGCAGCGTAGTGAACACAGGGGATGCTTTCTTT; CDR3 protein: CASSVVNTGDAFF
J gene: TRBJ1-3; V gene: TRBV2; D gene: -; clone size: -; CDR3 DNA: TGTGCCAGCCTATTCTCTGGAAACACCATATATTTT; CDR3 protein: CASLFSGNTIYF
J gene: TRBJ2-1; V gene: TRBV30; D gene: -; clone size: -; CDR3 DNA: TGTGCCTGGATAAGTGACAGCTACAATGAGCAGTTCTTC; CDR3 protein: CAWISDSYNEQFF
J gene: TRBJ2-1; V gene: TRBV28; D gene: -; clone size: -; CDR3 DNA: TGTGCCAGCAGTTTACCTCCTAGATCCGACTACAATGAGCAGTTCTTC; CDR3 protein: CASSLPPRSDYNEQFF
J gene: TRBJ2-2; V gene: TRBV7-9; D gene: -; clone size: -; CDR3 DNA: TGTGCCAGCAGCCGGGGGGCCACCGGGGAGCTGTTTTTT; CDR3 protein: CASSRGATGELFF
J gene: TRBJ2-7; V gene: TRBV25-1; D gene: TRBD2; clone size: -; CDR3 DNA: TGTGCCAGCGGGGGGACTAGCGGGAAGCAGTACTTC; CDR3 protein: CASGGTSGKQYF
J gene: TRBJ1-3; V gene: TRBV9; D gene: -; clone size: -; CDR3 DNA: TGTGCCAGCAGCGTAGGAGGGCAGAGAGATGGAAACACCATATATTTT; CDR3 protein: CASSVGGQRDGNTIYF
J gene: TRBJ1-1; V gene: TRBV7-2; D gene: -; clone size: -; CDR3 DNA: TGTGCCAGCAGCTTAGGGGTTACGGGGGGTGGCACTGAAGCTTTCTTT; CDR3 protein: CASSLGVTGGGTEAFF
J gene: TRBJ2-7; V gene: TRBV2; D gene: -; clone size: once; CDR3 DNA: TGTGCCAGCAGACTACCGAACACCTACGAGCAGTACTTC; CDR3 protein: CASRLPNTYEQYF
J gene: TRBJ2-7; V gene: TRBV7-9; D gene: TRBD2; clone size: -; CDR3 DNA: TGTGCCAGCATGCCGAAAAAACCGGGACTAGCGGGAGAGATCTACGAGCAGTACTTC; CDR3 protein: CASMPKKPGLAGEIYEQYF
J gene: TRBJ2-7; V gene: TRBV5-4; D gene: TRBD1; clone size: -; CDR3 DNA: TGTGCCACCGCCGCCGGGACAGGTGACTACGAGCAGTACTTC; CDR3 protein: CATAAGTGDYEQYF
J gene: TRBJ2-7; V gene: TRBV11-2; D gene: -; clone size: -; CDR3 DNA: TGTGCCAGCAGCTTAGGACTAAAACCAAGGGACGAGCAGTACTTC; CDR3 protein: CASSLGLKPRDEQYF
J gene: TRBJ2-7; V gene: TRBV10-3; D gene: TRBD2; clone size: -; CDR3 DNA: TGTGCCATCAGTGAGACTAGCGGGAGAGGGGCTGACGAGCAGTACTTC; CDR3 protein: CAISETSGRGADEQYF
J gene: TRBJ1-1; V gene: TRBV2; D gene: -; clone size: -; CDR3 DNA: TGTGCCAGCAAAGCTCGGAACACTGAAGCTTTCTTT; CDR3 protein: CASKARNTEAFF
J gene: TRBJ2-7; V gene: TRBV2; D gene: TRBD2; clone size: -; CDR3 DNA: TGTGCCAGCAGTGAAATCGGCTTGAGCGGGAGGGGGCGAGAGCAGTACTTC; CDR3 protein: CASSEIGLSGRGREQYF
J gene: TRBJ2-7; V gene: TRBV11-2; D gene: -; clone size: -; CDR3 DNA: TGTGCCAGCAGCTTAGGTGCCAGGGTATACGAGCAGTACTTC; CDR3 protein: CASSLGARVYEQYF
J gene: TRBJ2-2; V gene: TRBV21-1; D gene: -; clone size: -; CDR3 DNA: TGTGCCAGCAGCACCCCCGACGGGACTAGCCCCAAATCGAACACCGGGGAGCTGTTTTTT; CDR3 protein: CASSTPDGTSPKSNTGELFF
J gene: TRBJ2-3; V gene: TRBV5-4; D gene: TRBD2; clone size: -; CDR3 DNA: TGTGCCAGCAATTCTAGGGAGGGCTCAGATACGCAGTATTTT; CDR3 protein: CASNSREGSDTQYF
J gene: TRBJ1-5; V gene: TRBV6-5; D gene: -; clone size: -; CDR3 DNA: TGTGCCAGCCGACAGGGCAATCAGCCCCAGCATTTT; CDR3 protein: CASRQGNQPQHF
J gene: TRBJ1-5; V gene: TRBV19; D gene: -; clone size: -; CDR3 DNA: TGTGCCAGTAGTATCGGTCCAAATCCTGAGCCCCAGCATTTT; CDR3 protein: CASSIGPNPEPQHF
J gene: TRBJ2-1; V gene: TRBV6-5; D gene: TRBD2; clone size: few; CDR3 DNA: TGTGCCAGCAGTTACTCGGTGGGACTAGCGGGTCGGCAGTTCTTC; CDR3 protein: CASSYSVGLAGRQFF
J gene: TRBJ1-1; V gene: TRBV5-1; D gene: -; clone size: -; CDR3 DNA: TGCGCCAGCAGCTTTCATCCAAGAGCAATGAACACTGAAGCTTTCTTT; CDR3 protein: CASSFHPRAMNTEAFF
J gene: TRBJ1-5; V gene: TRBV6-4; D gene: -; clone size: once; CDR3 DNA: TGTGCCAGCAGTGGAGTGACAGGAAACATCACTAGCAATCAGCCCCAGCATTTT; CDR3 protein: CASSGVTGNITSNQPQHF
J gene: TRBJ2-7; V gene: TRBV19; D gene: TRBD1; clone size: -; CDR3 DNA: TGTGCCAGTAGTACAACCGGGACAGGGAGGGTCGAGCAGTACTTC; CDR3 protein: CASSTTGTGRVEQYF
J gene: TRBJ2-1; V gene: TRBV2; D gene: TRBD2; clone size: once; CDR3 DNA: TGTGCCAGCATCAGCGGGAGCTCCTACAATGAGCAGTTCTTC; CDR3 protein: CASISGSSYNEQFF
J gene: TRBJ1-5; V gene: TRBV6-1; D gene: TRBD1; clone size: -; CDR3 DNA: TGTGCCAGCAGGAGCGACAGGGAGATGAATCAGCCCCAGCATTTT; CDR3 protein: CASRSDREMNQPQHF
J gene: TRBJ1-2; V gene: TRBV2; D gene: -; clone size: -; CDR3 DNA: TGTGCCAGCAGTCCGCCGCGTTATGGCTACACCTTC; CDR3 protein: CASSPPRYGYTF
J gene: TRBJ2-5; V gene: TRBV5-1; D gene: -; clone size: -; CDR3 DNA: TGCGCCAGCAGCTTGGCCCTGGGGGCGAGGGAGACCCAGTACTTC; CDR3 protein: CASSLALGARETQYF
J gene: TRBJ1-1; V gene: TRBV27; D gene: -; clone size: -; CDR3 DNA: TGTGCCAGCAGCGACGACGAGGGAGAGAACACTGAAGCTTTCTTT; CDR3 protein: CASSDDEGENTEAFF
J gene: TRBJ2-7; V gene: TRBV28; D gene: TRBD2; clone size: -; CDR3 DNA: TGTGCCAGCAATGGCGGGACTAGCGACTACGAGCAGTACTTC; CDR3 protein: CASNGGTSDYEQYF
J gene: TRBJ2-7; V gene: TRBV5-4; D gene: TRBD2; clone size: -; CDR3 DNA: TGTGCCAGCAGCGGTGGACTAGCGGGAGCCTACGAGCAGTACTTC; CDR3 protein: CASSGGLAGAYEQYF
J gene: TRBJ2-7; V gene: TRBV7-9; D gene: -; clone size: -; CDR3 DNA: TGTGCCAGCAGCCCGGACAATGACGAGCAGTACTTC; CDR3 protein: CASSPDNDEQYF
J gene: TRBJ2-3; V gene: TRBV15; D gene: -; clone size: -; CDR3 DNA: TGTGCCACCAGCAGAGACGGCGGCGGCACAGATACGCAGTATTTT; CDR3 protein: CATSRDGGGTDTQYF
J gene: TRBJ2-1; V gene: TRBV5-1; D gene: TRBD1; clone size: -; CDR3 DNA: TGCGCCAGCAGCTTGGCGGGGACAGCCTACAATGAGCAGTTCTTC; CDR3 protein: CASSLAGTAYNEQFF